This is a list of T cell receptor beta chains from one sample in a study of T cell changes during pregnancy in multiple sclerosis. Sequencing used immunoSEQ multiplex PCR; TCRdb keeps in-frame clones, though not all of them. The sample contains roughly 80,000 clones, approximately 90% of which appear only once. The sample was peripheral blood, taken before pregnancy. The origin of the receptors is a female donor with multiple sclerosis, enrolled in a pregnancy study. Both conserved end residues are part of each CDR3. Fields, in order: V gene, J gene, clone size, D gene, CDR3 DNA, CDR3 protein. A D gene is named only where the DNA matches it firmly. Rows may omit the clone size; those that give it use once, few, many or a size class.

v_call: TRBV11-2
j_call: TRBJ1-6
clone_size: NA
d_call: NA
cdr3_nt: TGTGCCAGCAGCTTACAGGCATCTAAAGCGGCGCCCCTCCACTTT
cdr3_aa: CASSLQASKAAPLHF

v_call: TRBV6-1
j_call: TRBJ2-6
clone_size: NA
d_call: NA
cdr3_nt: TGTGCCAGCAGTGCTCAGCGCTCTGGGGCCAACGTCCTGACTTTC
cdr3_aa: CASSAQRSGANVLTF

v_call: TRBV27
j_call: TRBJ1-6
clone_size: NA
d_call: NA
cdr3_nt: TGTGCCAGCAGGTATACCAGCTCCTATAATTCACCCCTCCACTTT
cdr3_aa: CASRYTSSYNSPLHF

v_call: TRBV25-1
j_call: TRBJ1-2
clone_size: NA
d_call: TRBD1
cdr3_nt: TGTGCCAGCAGTGAAAGGCTGGGACAGCACTATGGCTACACCTTC
cdr3_aa: CASSERLGQHYGYTF

v_call: TRBV28
j_call: TRBJ1-5
clone_size: NA
d_call: NA
cdr3_nt: TGTGCCAGCAGCCATAGGATCAGGAATCAGCCCCAGCATTTT
cdr3_aa: CASSHRIRNQPQHF

v_call: TRBV9
j_call: TRBJ2-6
clone_size: once
d_call: TRBD1
cdr3_nt: TGTGCCAGCAGCGTTTTTGACAGGGTGCCTGGGGCCAACGTCCTGACTTTC
cdr3_aa: CASSVFDRVPGANVLTF

v_call: TRBV5-1
j_call: TRBJ2-7
clone_size: NA
d_call: NA
cdr3_nt: TGCGCCAGCAGCTTGGGGGGGGACGTGGCGCAGTACTTC
cdr3_aa: CASSLGGDVAQYF

v_call: TRBV6-4
j_call: TRBJ2-6
clone_size: NA
d_call: TRBD2
cdr3_nt: TGTGCCAGCAGCACGGGGGGGTCCGGGGCCAACGTCCTGACTTTC
cdr3_aa: CASSTGGSGANVLTF

v_call: TRBV14
j_call: TRBJ1-6
clone_size: NA
d_call: NA
cdr3_nt: TGTGCCAGCAGCCCGCACAGAGCGGATTCACCCCTCCACTTT
cdr3_aa: CASSPHRADSPLHF

v_call: TRBV5-1
j_call: TRBJ2-5
clone_size: NA
d_call: NA
cdr3_nt: TGCGCCAGCTCGCAGGGATATAATAGCCAAGAGACCCAGTACTTC
cdr3_aa: CASSQGYNSQETQYF

v_call: TRBV14
j_call: TRBJ2-3
clone_size: NA
d_call: TRBD1
cdr3_nt: TGTGCCAGCAGCCAAGTCACAGGGGGAGATACGCAGTATTTT
cdr3_aa: CASSQVTGGDTQYF

v_call: TRBV19
j_call: TRBJ2-5
clone_size: NA
d_call: NA
cdr3_nt: TGTGCCAGTAGCCCCCTGCCCGGGCCCCGGGGAGGAGAGACCCAGTACTTC
cdr3_aa: CASSPLPGPRGGETQYF

v_call: TRBV5-4
j_call: TRBJ2-2
clone_size: NA
d_call: NA
cdr3_nt: TGTGCCAGCAGCTTGTCGGGGGGCTCCACCGGGGAGCTGTTTTTT
cdr3_aa: CASSLSGGSTGELFF

v_call: TRBV6-1
j_call: TRBJ1-2
clone_size: NA
d_call: TRBD1
cdr3_nt: TGTGCCAGCAGTGAAGCGCGGACAGGAGAAAATGGCTACACCTTC
cdr3_aa: CASSEARTGENGYTF

v_call: TRBV5-1
j_call: TRBJ2-5
clone_size: once
d_call: TRBD2
cdr3_nt: TGCGCCAGCAGCTCTAGCGGGGGGGCTGGAGAGACCCAGTACTTC
cdr3_aa: CASSSSGGAGETQYF

v_call: TRBV18
j_call: TRBJ2-7
clone_size: NA
d_call: TRBD1
cdr3_nt: TGTGCCAGCTCGCCCCCGGGACAGGAGTACGAGCAGTACTTC
cdr3_aa: CASSPPGQEYEQYF

v_call: TRBV27
j_call: TRBJ1-5
clone_size: NA
d_call: TRBD1
cdr3_nt: TGTGCCAGCAGCTTCGATGGACAGGGCAATCAGCCCCAGCATTTT
cdr3_aa: CASSFDGQGNQPQHF

v_call: TRBV27
j_call: TRBJ2-1
clone_size: NA
d_call: TRBD1
cdr3_nt: TGTGCCAGCAGTTATCTCGGGACAGGGATTTACAATGAGCAGTTCTTC
cdr3_aa: CASSYLGTGIYNEQFF

v_call: TRBV7-8
j_call: TRBJ2-3
clone_size: NA
d_call: TRBD1
cdr3_nt: TGTGCCAGCAGCTCAAAGAGGGACAGGAACACAGATACGCAGTATTTT
cdr3_aa: CASSSKRDRNTDTQYF

v_call: TRBV30
j_call: TRBJ2-2
clone_size: NA
d_call: NA
cdr3_nt: TGTGCCCAGACTAGGGTCCCCGGGGAGCTGTTTTTT
cdr3_aa: CAQTRVPGELFF

v_call: TRBV11-2
j_call: TRBJ1-2
clone_size: NA
d_call: NA
cdr3_nt: TGTGCCAGCAGCCACCTCAAGGGGAACAGGGTTGGCTACACCTTC
cdr3_aa: CASSHLKGNRVGYTF

v_call: TRBV4-1
j_call: TRBJ2-2
clone_size: NA
d_call: TRBD2
cdr3_nt: TGCGCCAGCAGCAGCGGGGGGCCCCCCCCCGGGGAGCTGTTTTTT
cdr3_aa: CASSSGGPPPGELFF

v_call: TRBV6-5
j_call: TRBJ1-2
clone_size: NA
d_call: NA
cdr3_nt: TGTGCCGCTGGCGGGCAGTGGGACTATGGCTACACCTTC
cdr3_aa: CAAGGQWDYGYTF

v_call: TRBV19
j_call: TRBJ2-7
clone_size: NA
d_call: NA
cdr3_nt: TGTGCCAGTATGAAACAGGATACCTACGAGCAGTACTTC
cdr3_aa: CASMKQDTYEQYF

v_call: TRBV10-3
j_call: TRBJ1-5
clone_size: few
d_call: NA
cdr3_nt: TGTGCCATCAGTGAGTCGGGGCCCCAGAATCAGCCCCAGCATTTT
cdr3_aa: CAISESGPQNQPQHF

v_call: TRBV5-6
j_call: TRBJ1-6
clone_size: NA
d_call: TRBD1
cdr3_nt: TGTGCCAGCAGCATGACAGGGACGGGCGTCCCCCTCCACTTT
cdr3_aa: CASSMTGTGVPLHF

v_call: TRBV6-4
j_call: TRBJ2-3
clone_size: few
d_call: TRBD1
cdr3_nt: TGTGCCAGCAGTGACGGGACAGGGGGCACAGATACGCAGTATTTT
cdr3_aa: CASSDGTGGTDTQYF

v_call: TRBV5-1
j_call: TRBJ1-1
clone_size: NA
d_call: NA
cdr3_nt: TGCGCCAGCTGCCCCTACCCTTCAACTGAAGCTTTCTTT
cdr3_aa: CASCPYPSTEAFF

v_call: TRBV11-2
j_call: TRBJ2-3
clone_size: NA
d_call: TRBD1
cdr3_nt: TGTGCCAGCAGCCACCGGACAGGAAATACGCAGTATTTT
cdr3_aa: CASSHRTGNTQYF

v_call: TRBV27
j_call: TRBJ2-7
clone_size: once
d_call: TRBD1
cdr3_nt: TGTGCCAGCAGTCCGAAGGACAGGCGGTACTCCTACGAGCAGTACTTC
cdr3_aa: CASSPKDRRYSYEQYF

v_call: TRBV7-6
j_call: TRBJ1-1
clone_size: NA
d_call: TRBD1
cdr3_nt: TGTGCCAGCAGCTTAGAGGGGACAGGGGCGCTGAACACTGAAGCTTTCTTT
cdr3_aa: CASSLEGTGALNTEAFF

v_call: TRBV27
j_call: TRBJ1-1
clone_size: few
d_call: NA
cdr3_nt: TGTGCCAGCAGACGAGAGGGGAACACTGAAGCTTTCTTT
cdr3_aa: CASRREGNTEAFF

v_call: TRBV7-9
j_call: TRBJ2-1
clone_size: once
d_call: NA
cdr3_nt: TGTGCCAGCAGCCTCGGGGGAAGAGGCGTTCGGGAGCAGTTCTTC
cdr3_aa: CASSLGGRGVREQFF

v_call: TRBV27
j_call: TRBJ1-2
clone_size: NA
d_call: NA
cdr3_nt: TGTGCCAGCAGTTTGCGGGGGGATGGTGGCTACACCTTC
cdr3_aa: CASSLRGDGGYTF

v_call: TRBV6-5
j_call: TRBJ1-1
clone_size: NA
d_call: TRBD1
cdr3_nt: TGTGCCAGCAGAGGGACAGGGGGGCGAGCTTTCTTT
cdr3_aa: CASRGTGGRAFF

v_call: TRBV4-1
j_call: TRBJ2-3
clone_size: NA
d_call: NA
cdr3_nt: TGCGCCAGCAGCCATGCCTGGGCCCCTGGTGTGTATTTT
cdr3_aa: CASSHAWAPGVYF

v_call: TRBV6-1
j_call: TRBJ1-5
clone_size: NA
d_call: NA
cdr3_nt: TGTGCCAGCAGTTTTCAGAAGCCCCAGCATTTT
cdr3_aa: CASSFQKPQHF

v_call: TRBV4-1
j_call: TRBJ2-7
clone_size: NA
d_call: TRBD2
cdr3_nt: TGCGCCAGCAGCCAAGATACAGCGGGGATGTACGAGCAGTACTTC
cdr3_aa: CASSQDTAGMYEQYF

v_call: TRBV29-1
j_call: TRBJ2-7
clone_size: few
d_call: NA
cdr3_nt: TGCAGCGTTGTCCTCTGGCGGCTCTCCCTCGAAGAGCAGTACTTC
cdr3_aa: CSVVLWRLSLEEQYF

v_call: TRBV4-1
j_call: TRBJ1-4
clone_size: NA
d_call: TRBD1
cdr3_nt: TGCGCCAGCAGCCATTCTGGACAGGGGACTGAAAAACTGTTTTTT
cdr3_aa: CASSHSGQGTEKLFF

v_call: TRBV5-1
j_call: TRBJ1-1
clone_size: NA
d_call: TRBD1
cdr3_nt: TGCGCCAGCAGCAGGCAACAGGGGGCTGTCACTGAAGCTTTCTTT
cdr3_aa: CASSRQQGAVTEAFF

v_call: TRBV7-9
j_call: TRBJ2-5
clone_size: once
d_call: NA
cdr3_nt: TGTGCCAGCAGTCCGGGTACAGAGACCCAGTACTTC
cdr3_aa: CASSPGTETQYF

v_call: TRBV7-2
j_call: TRBJ1-3
clone_size: NA
d_call: TRBD1
cdr3_nt: TGTGCCAGCAGCCCGGGACAGGGGAAGGGAAACACCATATATTTT
cdr3_aa: CASSPGQGKGNTIYF

v_call: TRBV9
j_call: TRBJ1-1
clone_size: NA
d_call: NA
cdr3_nt: TGTGCCAGCAGCGAGATCCCAGCGTACACTGAAGCTTTCTTT
cdr3_aa: CASSEIPAYTEAFF

v_call: TRBV7-9
j_call: TRBJ2-3
clone_size: NA
d_call: NA
cdr3_nt: TGTGCCAGCAGCTTAGACTTTGGCACAGATACGCAGTATTTT
cdr3_aa: CASSLDFGTDTQYF

v_call: TRBV7-3
j_call: TRBJ2-1
clone_size: NA
d_call: TRBD2
cdr3_nt: TGTGCCAGCAGCCCGGGACTAGCGGATTACAATGAGCAGTTCTTC
cdr3_aa: CASSPGLADYNEQFF

v_call: TRBV7-8
j_call: TRBJ1-2
clone_size: NA
d_call: NA
cdr3_nt: TGTGCCAGCAGGCTAGAGGCTCCCGGGTGGGGCAGGGACTATGGCTACACCTTC
cdr3_aa: CASRLEAPGWGRDYGYTF

v_call: TRBV19
j_call: TRBJ1-2
clone_size: NA
d_call: TRBD1
cdr3_nt: TGTGCCAGTAGTCCTAGGGACAGGGCTCCAAATAACTATGGCTACACCTTC
cdr3_aa: CASSPRDRAPNNYGYTF

v_call: TRBV9
j_call: TRBJ2-1
clone_size: NA
d_call: TRBD2
cdr3_nt: TGTGCCAGCACCATAGCGGGGGGTTCCAATGAGCAGTTCTTC
cdr3_aa: CASTIAGGSNEQFF

v_call: TRBV11-3
j_call: TRBJ2-3
clone_size: NA
d_call: TRBD1
cdr3_nt: TGTGCCAGCAGCCCCGGGACAGGGGTCACAGATACGCAGTATTTT
cdr3_aa: CASSPGTGVTDTQYF

v_call: TRBV19
j_call: TRBJ1-5
clone_size: NA
d_call: NA
cdr3_nt: TGTGCCAGTAGCCTTACAGGGAACAATCAGCCCCAGCATTTT
cdr3_aa: CASSLTGNNQPQHF

v_call: TRBV11-1
j_call: TRBJ2-2
clone_size: NA
d_call: NA
cdr3_nt: TGTGCCAGCAGCTTATTCCTAGCAGACACCGGGGAGCTGTTTTTT
cdr3_aa: CASSLFLADTGELFF

v_call: TRBV7-2
j_call: TRBJ1-6
clone_size: NA
d_call: NA
cdr3_nt: TGTGCCAGCAGCATTTACATTAGTTCGGGGGGCAAATCACCCCTCCACTTT
cdr3_aa: CASSIYISSGGKSPLHF

v_call: TRBV9
j_call: TRBJ1-1
clone_size: NA
d_call: NA
cdr3_nt: TGTGCCAGCAGCGTAGGGCAGGGGAACACTGAAGCTTTCTTT
cdr3_aa: CASSVGQGNTEAFF

v_call: TRBV6-5
j_call: TRBJ2-3
clone_size: NA
d_call: NA
cdr3_nt: TGTGCCAGCAGCCCGGCGGGAACAGATACGCAGTATTTT
cdr3_aa: CASSPAGTDTQYF

v_call: TRBV19
j_call: TRBJ2-2
clone_size: NA
d_call: TRBD2
cdr3_nt: TGTGCCAGTCTCGCGGGGGTGTCGGGGAACACCGGGGAGCTGTTTTTT
cdr3_aa: CASLAGVSGNTGELFF

v_call: TRBV7-9
j_call: TRBJ1-2
clone_size: NA
d_call: TRBD1
cdr3_nt: TGTGCCAGCAGCTTAGAGTTGGGACAGAACTATGGCTACACCTTC
cdr3_aa: CASSLELGQNYGYTF